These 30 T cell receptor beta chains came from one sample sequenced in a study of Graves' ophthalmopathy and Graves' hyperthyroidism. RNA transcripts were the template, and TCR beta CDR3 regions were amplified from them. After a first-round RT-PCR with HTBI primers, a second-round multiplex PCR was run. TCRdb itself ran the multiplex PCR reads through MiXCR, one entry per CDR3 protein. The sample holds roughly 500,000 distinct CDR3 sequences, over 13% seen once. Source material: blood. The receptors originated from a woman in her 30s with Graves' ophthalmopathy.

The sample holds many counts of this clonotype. CDR3 sequence reads: CSVEQGGRVRSNQPQHF. The CDR3 DNA follows: TGCAGCGTCGAACAGGGAGGGAGAGTAAGGAGCAATCAGCCCCAGCATTTT. This chain connects TRBV29-1 to TRBJ1-5, with D tentatively TRBD1 (6 bases). Germline values: CDR1 SQVTM, CDR2 ANQGSEA. Trimming shortened V by 6 bases and J by 1 base, and 22 bases separated the two germline ends. This CDR3 has 17 amino acids.

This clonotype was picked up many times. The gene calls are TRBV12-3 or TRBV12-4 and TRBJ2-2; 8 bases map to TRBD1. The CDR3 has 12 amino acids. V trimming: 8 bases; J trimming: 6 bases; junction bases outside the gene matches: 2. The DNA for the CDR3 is TGTGCCAGCGACAGGGGCGCCGGGGAGCTGTTTTTT. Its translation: CASDRGAGELFF.

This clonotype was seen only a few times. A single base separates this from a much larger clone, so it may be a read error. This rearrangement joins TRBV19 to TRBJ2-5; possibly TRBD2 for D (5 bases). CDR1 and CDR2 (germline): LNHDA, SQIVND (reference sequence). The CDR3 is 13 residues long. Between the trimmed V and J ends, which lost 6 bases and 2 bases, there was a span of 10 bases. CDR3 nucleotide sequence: TGTGCCAGTAGACCGACTACTCAAGAGACCCAGTACTTC. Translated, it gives CASRPTTQETQYF.

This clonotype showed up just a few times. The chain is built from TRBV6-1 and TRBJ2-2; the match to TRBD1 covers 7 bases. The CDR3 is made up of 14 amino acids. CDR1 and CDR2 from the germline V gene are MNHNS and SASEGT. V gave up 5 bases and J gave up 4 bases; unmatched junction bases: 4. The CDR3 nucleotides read TGTGCCAGCAGTCCGGGACAGACCACCGGGGAGCTGTTTTTT. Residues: CASSPGQTTGELFF.

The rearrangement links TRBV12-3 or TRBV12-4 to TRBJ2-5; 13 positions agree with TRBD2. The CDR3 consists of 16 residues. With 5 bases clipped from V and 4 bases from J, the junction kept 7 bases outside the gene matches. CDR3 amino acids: CASSATSGGAGETQYF. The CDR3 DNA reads TGTGCCAGCAGTGCTACTAGCGGGGGGGCCGGAGAGACCCAGTACTTC.

For the CDR3, the DNA is TGTGCCTGGAGGCGACAGGGTTGGGACGAGCAGTACTTC. It encodes CAWRRQGWDEQYF. The V gene is TRBV30, the J gene TRBJ2-7; 7 bases fit TRBD1. V gave up 3 bases and J gave up 5 bases; unmatched junction bases: 7. CDR1 is GTSNPN and CDR2 is SVGIG in the germline V gene (reference sequence). The CDR3 sequence is 13 residues long.

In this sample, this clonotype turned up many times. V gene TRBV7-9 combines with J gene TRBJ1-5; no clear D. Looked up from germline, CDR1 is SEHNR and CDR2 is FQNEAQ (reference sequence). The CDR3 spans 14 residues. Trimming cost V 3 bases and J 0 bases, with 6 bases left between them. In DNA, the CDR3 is TGTGCCAGCAGCTTTATGGGTAGCAATCAGCCCCAGCATTTT. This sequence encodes CASSFMGSNQPQHF.

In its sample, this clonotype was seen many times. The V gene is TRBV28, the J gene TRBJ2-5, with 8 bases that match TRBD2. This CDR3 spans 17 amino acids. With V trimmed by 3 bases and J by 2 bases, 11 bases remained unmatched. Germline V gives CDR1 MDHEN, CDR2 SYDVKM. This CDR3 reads CASSFPIREGEQETQYF. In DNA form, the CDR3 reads TGTGCCAGCAGTTTCCCCATACGGGAGGGGGAACAAGAGACCCAGTACTTC. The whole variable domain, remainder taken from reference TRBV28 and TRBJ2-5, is DVKVTQSSRYLVKRTGEKVFLECVQDMDHENMFWYRQDPGLGLRLIYFSYDVKMKEKGDIPEGYSVSREKKERFSLILESASTNQTSMYLCASSFPIREGEQETQYFGPGTRLLVL.

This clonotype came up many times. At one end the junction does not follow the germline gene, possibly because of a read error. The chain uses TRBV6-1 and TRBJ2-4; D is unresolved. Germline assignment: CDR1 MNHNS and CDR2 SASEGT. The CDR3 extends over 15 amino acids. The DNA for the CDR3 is TGTGCCAGCCAAGGGAAGTTGACGGCCAAAAACATTAAGTACTTC. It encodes CASQGKLTAKNIKYF.

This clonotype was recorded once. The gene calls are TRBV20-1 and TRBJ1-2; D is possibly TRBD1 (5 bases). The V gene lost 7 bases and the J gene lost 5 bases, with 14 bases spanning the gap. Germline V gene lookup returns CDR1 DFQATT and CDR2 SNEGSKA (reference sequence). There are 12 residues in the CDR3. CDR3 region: CSDSGTKYGYTF. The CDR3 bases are TGCAGTGACTCCGGGACGAAGTATGGCTACACCTTC.

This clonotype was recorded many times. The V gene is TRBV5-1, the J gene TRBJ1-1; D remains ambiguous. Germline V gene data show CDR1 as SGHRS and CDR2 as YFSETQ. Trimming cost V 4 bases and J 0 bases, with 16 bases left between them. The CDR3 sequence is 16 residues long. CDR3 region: CASSAFEQIMNTEAFF. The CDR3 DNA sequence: TGCGCCAGCAGCGCGTTCGAACAGATCATGAACACTGAAGCTTTCTTT.

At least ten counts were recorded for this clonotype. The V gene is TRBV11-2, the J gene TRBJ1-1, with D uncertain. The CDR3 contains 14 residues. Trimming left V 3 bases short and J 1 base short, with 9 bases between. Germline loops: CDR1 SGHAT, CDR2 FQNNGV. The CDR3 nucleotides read TGTGCCAGCAGCTTGTCCGATCCGAACACTGAAGCTTTCTTT. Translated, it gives CASSLSDPNTEAFF.

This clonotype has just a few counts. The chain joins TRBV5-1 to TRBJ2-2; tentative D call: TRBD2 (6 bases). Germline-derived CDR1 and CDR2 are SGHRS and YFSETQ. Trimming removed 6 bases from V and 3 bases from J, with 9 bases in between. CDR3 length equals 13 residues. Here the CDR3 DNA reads TGCGCCAGCATGGCGGGGTACACCGGGGAGCTGTTTTTT. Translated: CASMAGYTGELFF.

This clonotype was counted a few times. CDR3 nucleotide sequence: TGCGCCAGCAGACGCATGGGAGCGGGATACGAGCAGTACTTC. Translating gives CASRRMGAGYEQYF. This chain links TRBV10-2 with TRBJ2-7; 7 bases are a match to TRBD2. The CDR3 has 14 residues. Germline CDR1 and CDR2: WSHSY and SAAADI. J gave up 4 bases and V 6 bases, and 9 bases lay outside the gene matches.

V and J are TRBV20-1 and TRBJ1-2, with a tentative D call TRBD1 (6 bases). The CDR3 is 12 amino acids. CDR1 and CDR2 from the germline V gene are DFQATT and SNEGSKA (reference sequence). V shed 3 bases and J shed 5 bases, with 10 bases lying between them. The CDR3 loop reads CSARLTGYGYTF. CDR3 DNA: TGCAGTGCTAGGCTTACAGGGTATGGCTACACCTTC.

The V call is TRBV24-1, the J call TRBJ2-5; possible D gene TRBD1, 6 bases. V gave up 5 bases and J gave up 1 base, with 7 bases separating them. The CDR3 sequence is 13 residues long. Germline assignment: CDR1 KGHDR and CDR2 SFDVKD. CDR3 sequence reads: CATSVGAQETQYF. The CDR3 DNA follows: TGTGCCACCAGTGTGGGGGCCCAAGAGACCCAGTACTTC.

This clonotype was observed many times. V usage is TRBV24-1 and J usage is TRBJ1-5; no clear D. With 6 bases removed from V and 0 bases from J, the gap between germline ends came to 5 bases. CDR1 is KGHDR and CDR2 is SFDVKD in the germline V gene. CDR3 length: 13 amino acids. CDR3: CATSPASNQPQHF. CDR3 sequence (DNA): TGTGCCACCAGTCCGGCTAGCAATCAGCCCCAGCATTTT.

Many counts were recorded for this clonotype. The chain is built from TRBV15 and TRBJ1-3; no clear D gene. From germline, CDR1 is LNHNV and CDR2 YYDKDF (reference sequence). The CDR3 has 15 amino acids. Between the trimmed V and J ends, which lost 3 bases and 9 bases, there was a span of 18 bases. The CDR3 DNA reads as TGTGCCACCAGCAGCATCCTACCGTCGGGCCGCACCATATATTTT. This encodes CATSSILPSGRTIYF.

The CDR3 DNA is TGTGCCAGCAGCCGCCCTCGGACAGGGCAGACTGGAAACACCATATATTTT. This sequence encodes CASSRPRTGQTGNTIYF. V and J are TRBV6-1 and TRBJ1-3; 8 bases map to TRBD1. The ends lost 6 bases at V and 2 bases at J; junction bases unmatched: 12. The CDR3 runs to 17 residues. Germline V gives CDR1 MNHNS, CDR2 SASEGT.

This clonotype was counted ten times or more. The CDR3 spells CASSLLAGSGYGYTF. The CDR3 nucleotides read TGTGCCAGCAGTTTATTAGCCGGGTCGGGCTATGGCTACACCTTC. The J gene is TRBJ1-2, the V gene TRBV28, with D unclear. Germline V gene lookup returns CDR1 MDHEN and CDR2 SYDVKM. Trimming cost V 1 base and J 4 bases, with 13 bases left between them. CDR3 length equals 15 residues.

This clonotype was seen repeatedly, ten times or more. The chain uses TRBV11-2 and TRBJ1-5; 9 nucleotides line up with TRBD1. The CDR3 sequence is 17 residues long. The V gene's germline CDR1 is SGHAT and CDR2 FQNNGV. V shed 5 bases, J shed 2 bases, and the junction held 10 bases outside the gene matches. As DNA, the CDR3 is TGTGCCAGCAGCCAAGGAACAGGGGGCTTGCGCAATCAGCCCCAGCATTTT. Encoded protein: CASSQGTGGLRNQPQHF.

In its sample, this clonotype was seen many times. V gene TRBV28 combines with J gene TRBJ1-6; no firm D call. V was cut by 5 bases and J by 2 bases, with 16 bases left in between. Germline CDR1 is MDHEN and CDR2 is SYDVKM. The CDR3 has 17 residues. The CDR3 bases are TGTGCCAGCAGTGGTCCGACGACAAACGCCTATAATTCACCCCTCCACTTT. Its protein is CASSGPTTNAYNSPLHF.

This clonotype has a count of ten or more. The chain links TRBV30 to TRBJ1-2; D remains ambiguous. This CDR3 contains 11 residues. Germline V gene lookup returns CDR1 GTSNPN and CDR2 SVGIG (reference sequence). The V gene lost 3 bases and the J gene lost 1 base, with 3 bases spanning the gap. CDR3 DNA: TGTGCCTGGAGCATTAACTATGGCTACACCTTC. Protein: CAWSINYGYTF.

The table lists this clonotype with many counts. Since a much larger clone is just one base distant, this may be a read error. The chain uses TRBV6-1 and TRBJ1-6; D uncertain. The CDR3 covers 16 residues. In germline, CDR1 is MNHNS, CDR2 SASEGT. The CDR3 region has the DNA TGTGCCAGCAGTGAAGTGTGGGGTTCCTATAATTCACACCTCCACTTT. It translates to CASSEVWGSYNSHLHF.

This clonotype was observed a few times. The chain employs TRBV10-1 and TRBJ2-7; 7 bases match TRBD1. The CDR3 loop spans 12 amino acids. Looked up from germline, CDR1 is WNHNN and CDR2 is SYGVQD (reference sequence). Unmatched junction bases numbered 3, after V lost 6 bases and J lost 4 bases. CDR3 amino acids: CASRRQGYEQYF. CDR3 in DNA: TGCGCCAGCAGAAGACAGGGATACGAGCAGTACTTC.

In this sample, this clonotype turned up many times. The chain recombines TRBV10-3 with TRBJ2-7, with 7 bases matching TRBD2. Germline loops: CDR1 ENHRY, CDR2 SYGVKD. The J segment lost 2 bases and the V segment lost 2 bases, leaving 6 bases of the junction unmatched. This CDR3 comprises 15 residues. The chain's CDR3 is CAISEAAGRAYEQYF. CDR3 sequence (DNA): TGTGCCATCAGTGAGGCAGCGGGGAGGGCCTACGAGCAGTACTTC.

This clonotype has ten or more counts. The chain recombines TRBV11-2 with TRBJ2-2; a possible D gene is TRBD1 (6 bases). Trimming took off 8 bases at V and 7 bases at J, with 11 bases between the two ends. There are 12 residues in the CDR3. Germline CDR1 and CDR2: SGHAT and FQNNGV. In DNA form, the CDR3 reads TGTGCCAGCCGTCAGGGGAACGGGGAGCTGTTTTTT. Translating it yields CASRQGNGELFF.

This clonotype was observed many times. The CDR3 bases are TGTGCCAGCACTTCGTGGGTGGACTCTGGAAACACCATATATTTT. Translation gives CASTSWVDSGNTIYF. The V and J genes are TRBV12-3 or TRBV12-4 and TRBJ1-3; D remains ambiguous. V was clipped by 7 bases and J by 0 bases, with 13 bases between them. The CDR3 consists of 15 residues.

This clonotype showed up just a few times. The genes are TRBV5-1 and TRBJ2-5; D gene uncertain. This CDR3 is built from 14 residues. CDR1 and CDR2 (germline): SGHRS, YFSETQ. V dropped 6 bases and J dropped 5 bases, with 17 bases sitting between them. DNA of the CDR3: TGCGCCAGCACCCGAACGCCGGCTTGGGAGACCCAGTACTTC. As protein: CASTRTPAWETQYF.

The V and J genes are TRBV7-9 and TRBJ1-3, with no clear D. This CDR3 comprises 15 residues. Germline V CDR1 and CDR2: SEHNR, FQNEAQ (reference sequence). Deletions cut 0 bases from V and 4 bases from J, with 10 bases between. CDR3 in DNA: TGTGCCAGCAGCTTAGCAGGCTCTGTGGGAAACACCATATATTTT. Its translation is CASSLAGSVGNTIYF.